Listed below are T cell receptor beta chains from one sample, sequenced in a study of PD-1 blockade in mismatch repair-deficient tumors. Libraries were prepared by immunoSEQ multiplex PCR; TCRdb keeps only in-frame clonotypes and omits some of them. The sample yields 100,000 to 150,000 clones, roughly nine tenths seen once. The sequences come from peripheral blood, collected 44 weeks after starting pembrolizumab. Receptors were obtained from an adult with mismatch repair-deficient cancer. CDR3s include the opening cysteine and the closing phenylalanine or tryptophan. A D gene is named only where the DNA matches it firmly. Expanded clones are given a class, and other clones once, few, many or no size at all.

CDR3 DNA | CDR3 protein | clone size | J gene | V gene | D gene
TGTGCCAGCAGCTCCGAAGGGGAGACCCAGTACTTC | CASSSEGETQYF | - | TRBJ2-5 | TRBV7-2 | -
TGTGCCAGCAGTCCTCCAACCGGGACATCAAGCCAGTACTTC | CASSPPTGTSSQYF | once | TRBJ2-5 | TRBV2 | -
TGTGCCAGCAGTACCCCACTTCGCTCCTACGAGCAGTACTTC | CASSTPLRSYEQYF | - | TRBJ2-7 | TRBV6-6 | -
TGTGCCAGTAGTATAGGACCCTTTACCTCCTACGAGCAGTACTTC | CASSIGPFTSYEQYF | - | TRBJ2-7 | TRBV19 | -
TGTGCCAGCAGCTTCCAGCCGGGGGCGCAAGAGACCCAGTACTTC | CASSFQPGAQETQYF | - | TRBJ2-5 | TRBV7-2 | -
TGTGCCAGCAGTTTCGGCGTGGACAGCAATCAGCCCCAGCATTTT | CASSFGVDSNQPQHF | - | TRBJ1-5 | TRBV27 | -
TGCGCCAGCAGCTTGGTGGGGACAGGGAACAATGAGCAGTTCTTC | CASSLVGTGNNEQFF | - | TRBJ2-1 | TRBV5-1 | TRBD1
TGTGCCACCAGCAGTAGGACAGGGGGATTACAGCCCCAGCATTTT | CATSSRTGGLQPQHF | - | TRBJ1-5 | TRBV15 | TRBD1
TGCGCCAGCAGCTTGGGTAGCGGGTACGAGCAGTACTTC | CASSLGSGYEQYF | once | TRBJ2-7 | TRBV5-1 | TRBD2
TGTGCCAGCAGCCTTACGGGACTAGGAATAAATGAGCAGTTCTTC | CASSLTGLGINEQFF | - | TRBJ2-1 | TRBV7-9 | TRBD2
TGTGCCAGCAGTTACGATCCATACTCTGGAAACACCATATATTTT | CASSYDPYSGNTIYF | - | TRBJ1-3 | TRBV6-6 | -
TGTGCCAGCAGTGAATCCCGAGTCATTCAGTACTTC | CASSESRVIQYF | - | TRBJ2-4 | TRBV6-1 | -
TGTGCCAGCAGTTACTCGACAGGGAGAGGTGGCTACACCTTC | CASSYSTGRGGYTF | - | TRBJ1-2 | TRBV6-5 | TRBD1
TGCGCCAGCACCTCTCGCGGGAGAGACAATGAGCAGTTCTTC | CASTSRGRDNEQFF | - | TRBJ2-1 | TRBV5-1 | TRBD2
TGTGCCAGCAGCTTGGGCTCTCGGGCGGAGACCCAGTACTTC | CASSLGSRAETQYF | - | TRBJ2-5 | TRBV5-5 | -
TGTGCCAGCAGCCAAGGATTGCCCTTGGAGACCCAGTACTTC | CASSQGLPLETQYF | - | TRBJ2-5 | TRBV14 | -
TGCGCCAGCAGCCCCGGAGGGGGGGCGCGTTCTGAAGCTTTCTTT | CASSPGGGARSEAFF | - | TRBJ1-1 | TRBV4-1 | -
TGTGCCAGCAGTATTCTAGGGATGAACACTGAAGCTTTCTTT | CASSILGMNTEAFF | - | TRBJ1-1 | TRBV2 | -
TGTGCCAGCAATACACCGGGACAGGAAGAGACCCAGTACTTC | CASNTPGQEETQYF | - | TRBJ2-5 | TRBV6-6 | TRBD1
TGCGCCAGCAGCTATTACTCTTGGGAAAGGACTAGCGAACAAGAGACCCAGTACTTC | CASSYYSWERTSEQETQYF | - | TRBJ2-5 | TRBV5-1 | TRBD2
TGTGCCATCAGTGGAGGTTACGAACATCCCCAGTACTTC | CAISGGYEHPQYF | - | TRBJ2-5 | TRBV10-3 | -
TGTGCCAGCAGCTCCCAACAGGGGGCAGGGGAGACCCAGTACTTC | CASSSQQGAGETQYF | - | TRBJ2-5 | TRBV7-9 | TRBD1
TGCGCCAGCAGCTTGACGGGGACAGTTGCCTACGAGCAGTACTTC | CASSLTGTVAYEQYF | - | TRBJ2-7 | TRBV5-1 | TRBD1
TGTGCCATCAGAAAGGACACAAGCTCCTACAATGAGCAGTTCTTC | CAIRKDTSSYNEQFF | - | TRBJ2-1 | TRBV10-3 | -
TGTGCCAGCAGCTTATCCGAAAACACCGGGGAGCTGTTTTTT | CASSLSENTGELFF | once | TRBJ2-2 | TRBV7-8 | -
TGTGCCACCAGCAGGGGGCCGGATACGCAGTATTTT | CATSRGPDTQYF | - | TRBJ2-3 | TRBV15 | -
TGCGCCAGCAGCCAGACAGGGTATCAGCCCCAGCATTTT | CASSQTGYQPQHF | - | TRBJ1-5 | TRBV4-1 | TRBD1
TGTGCCTGGAGTAGGGGACAGGGGACCAGCGAGCAGTACTTC | CAWSRGQGTSEQYF | - | TRBJ2-7 | TRBV30 | TRBD1
TGTGCCAGCAGTGAACAGGGTGAGACCCAGTACTTC | CASSEQGETQYF | - | TRBJ2-5 | TRBV25-1 | -
TGCGCCAGCAGCGACGGAAACACCATATATTTT | CASSDGNTIYF | - | TRBJ1-3 | TRBV5-1 | -
TGTGCCATCAGTGAGTCTGGCGGGGGTGGAGAGACCCAGTACTTC | CAISESGGGGETQYF | - | TRBJ2-5 | TRBV10-3 | TRBD2
TGTGCCAGCAGCTTTGGGACAATGGGCGAGCAGTACTTC | CASSFGTMGEQYF | - | TRBJ2-7 | TRBV11-3 | -
TGTGCCAGCAGCTTATTCACGGCCCAAGAGACCCAGTACTTC | CASSLFTAQETQYF | - | TRBJ2-5 | TRBV7-9 | -
TGTGCCAGCAGCCCTCGGGGGAACTATGGCTACACCTTC | CASSPRGNYGYTF | - | TRBJ1-2 | TRBV11-1 | -
TGTGCCAGCAGTGAAGCAGGGTCGGGGGCTCAGCCCCAGCATTTT | CASSEAGSGAQPQHF | medium-sized | TRBJ1-5 | TRBV6-1 | -
TGTGCCAGCAGCCCACAAACAACTGGGAATGAGCAGTTCTTC | CASSPQTTGNEQFF | - | TRBJ2-1 | TRBV9 | -
TGTGCCATCAGTGACCGGACCGGAGGGAGTGGCTACACCTTC | CAISDRTGGSGYTF | few | TRBJ1-2 | TRBV10-3 | -
TGCAGCGTTGAATCTAGGACTAGCAAGGTGGATACGCAGTATTTT | CSVESRTSKVDTQYF | - | TRBJ2-3 | TRBV29-1 | TRBD2
TGTGCCAGCAGTTTAATCGGTTGGAGTGGCACAGATACGCAGTATTTT | CASSLIGWSGTDTQYF | once | TRBJ2-3 | TRBV27 | -
TGTGCCAGCAGCTTCCATAGCCAAGGCTACACCTTC | CASSFHSQGYTF | few | TRBJ1-2 | TRBV5-4 | -
TGTGCCAGCAGTTACTCGGCGATTAGCACAGATACGCAGTATTTT | CASSYSAISTDTQYF | - | TRBJ2-3 | TRBV6-5 | -
TGTGCCAGTAGTACTGGGACAGGGACCTACGAGCAGTACTTC | CASSTGTGTYEQYF | - | TRBJ2-7 | TRBV19 | TRBD1
TGTGCCAGCAGTGAAAGTGGGGGGGAAGGGGGCTACGAGCAGTACTTC | CASSESGGEGGYEQYF | - | TRBJ2-7 | TRBV25-1 | -
TGTGCCAGCAGTATTCCGGGACTAGCGGGAAACAATGAGCAGTTCTTC | CASSIPGLAGNNEQFF | - | TRBJ2-1 | TRBV28 | TRBD2
TGTGCCACCAGGGCAGCAACTAATGAAAAACTGTTTTTT | CATRAATNEKLFF | - | TRBJ1-4 | TRBV6-1 | -
TGCAGCGTTCACCCTGGATCCAGGAACACTGAAGCTTTCTTT | CSVHPGSRNTEAFF | once | TRBJ1-1 | TRBV29-1 | -
TGTGCCAGCAGTAAGGGACAGGGCCCCTACGAGCAGTACTTC | CASSKGQGPYEQYF | - | TRBJ2-7 | TRBV27 | TRBD1